These T cell receptor beta chains were read from a single sample in a study of blood T cells in healthy people across ages. TCRdb used MiXCR to reprocess the 5' RACE reads, holding one entry per CDR3 protein. The table includes roughly 800,000 distinct CDR3 sequences, about 62% detected once. Sequenced sample: blood. These receptors were obtained from a man aged 25-45 years in good health. CDR3s include the opening cysteine and the closing phenylalanine or tryptophan. Each record gives: D gene, CDR3 length, clone size, J gene, V gene, CDR3 DNA, CDR3 protein. D genes are given only for firm matches. Not all rows give a size; the values are once, few, many and, for expanded clones, a class.

. 12 . TRBJ1-5 TRBV28 TGTGCCAGCAACGTAAGGTATCAGCCCCAGCATTTT CASNVRYQPQHF
. 14 . TRBJ2-3 TRBV6-6 TGTGCCAGCAGAGTGCGGGGGCAACAAGATACGCAGTATTTT CASRVRGQQDTQYF
. 16 . TRBJ1-1 TRBV6-5 TGTGCCAGCAGTTCCCGGGGGGGGCTAGATGGGACTGAAGCTTTCTTT CASSSRGGLDGTEAFF
. 13 . TRBJ1-4 TRBV28 TGTGCCAGCAGTCGTGACAAGTTCGGAAAACTGTTTTTT CASSRDKFGKLFF
TRBD2 15 . TRBJ2-4 TRBV20-1 TGCAGTGCCACCTCCGAGCGGGAGGGGTTACGAGAGCAGTACTTC CSATSEREGLREQYF
. 13 . TRBJ2-3 TRBV21-1 TGTGCCAGCACCTACAGGGGGGGGAACACGCAGTATTTT CASTYRGGNTQYF
. 17 few TRBJ1-2 TRBV6-5 TGTGCCAGCAGTTACCAGGGGCCAGCGTTAGCTAACTATGGCTACACCTTC CASSYQGPALANYGYTF
TRBD2 17 . TRBJ2-1 TRBV20-1 TGCAGTGCTGACGGCCGCGCGGCGGGGGGTATTTACAATGAGCAGTTCTTC CSADGRAAGGIYNEQFF
. 11 . TRBJ1-2 TRBV5-1 TGCGCCAGCAGCTTGGGTTCGGACTACACCTTC CASSLGSDYTF
TRBD2 15 few TRBJ2-1 TRBV6-2/TRBV6-3 TGTGCCAGCACCCCACCTCTAGCGGGGGAGGATGAGCAGTTCTTC CASTPPLAGEDEQFF
TRBD2 14 few TRBJ2-7 TRBV24-1 TGTGCCACCAGTGATGGAGCGGGACGGGGCGAGCAGTACTTC CATSDGAGRGEQYF
. 13 . TRBJ1-5 TRBV20-1 TGCAGTGCTGGAGGGACGGATAATCAGCCCCAGCATTTT CSAGGTDNQPQHF
TRBD2 16 . TRBJ2-7 TRBV4-3 TGCGCCAGCAGCCAAGATCGGGGGGACTCTAACTACGAGCAGTACTTC CASSQDRGDSNYEQYF
. 14 . TRBJ2-7 TRBV20-1 TGCAGTGCTAGAGTCCGACCTCCTTCCAATGAGCAGTACTTC CSARVRPPSNEQYF
. 13 . TRBJ2-7 TRBV10-3 TGTACCATCAGTGAGATCGCAGAATACGAGCAGTACTTC CTISEIAEYEQYF
. 17 . TRBJ2-5 TRBV7-9 TGTGCCAGCAGCTCGGTCGGGACTGGGTGGAGACAAGAGACCCAGTACTTC CASSSVGTGWRQETQYF
. 14 . TRBJ2-3 TRBV3-1 TGTGCCAGCAGCCCAGAGGGACGTGGGGATACGCAGTATTTT CASSPEGRGDTQYF
. 16 few TRBJ2-7 TRBV6-5 TGTGCCAGCAGGCTGTCCTTCGCGGGCCCACTACTCGAGCAGTACTTC CASRLSFAGPLLEQYF
TRBD1 15 . TRBJ2-7 TRBV6-2/TRBV6-3 TGTGCCAGCAGTTACCACGGGACAGGGACCTACGAGCAGTACTTC CASSYHGTGTYEQYF
. 15 . TRBJ2-1 TRBV7-2 TGTGCCAGCAGGAAAAGGTCGGCAGGACACAATGAGCAGTTCTTC CASRKRSAGHNEQFF
. 13 few TRBJ1-1 TRBV25-1 TGTGCCAGCAGTCGACCGGGGAACACTGAAGCTTTCTTT CASSRPGNTEAFF
TRBD1 15 few TRBJ2-4 TRBV5-6 TGTGCCAGCAGTCTCAGGGGGCCCTCCTTACGGGAGCAGTACTTC CASSLRGPSLREQYF
TRBD2 18 . TRBJ2-5 TRBV2 TGTGCCAGCAAACGAGGGGGACTAGCGGGGGGCCCAGGGGAGACCCAGTACTTC CASKRGGLAGGPGETQYF
. 15 once TRBJ2-5 TRBV6-5 TGTGCCAGCAGACCCGAGGACAGCCGTCAAGAGACCCAGTACTTC CASRPEDSRQETQYF
. 14 . TRBJ2-1 TRBV7-2 TGTGCCAGCAGCTTTCAGCTAGCGAACAATGAGCAGTTCTTC CASSFQLANNEQFF
. 12 . TRBJ2-4 TRBV3-1 TGTGCCAGCAGCCAAGACGAAAACATTCAGTACTTC CASSQDENIQYF
. 13 . TRBJ2-7 TRBV20-1 TGCAGTCCCGGCAGACTCAGCTCCTACGAGCAGTACTTC CSPGRLSSYEQYF
TRBD1 14 . TRBJ1-6 TRBV6-2/TRBV6-3 TGTGCCAGCACCGAGGGACAGTATAATTCACCCCTCCACTTT CASTEGQYNSPLHF
TRBD2 12 few TRBJ2-3 TRBV20-1 TGCAGTGCCACGGGACTAGCAGATACGCAGTATTTT CSATGLADTQYF
. 13 few TRBJ2-7 TRBV20-1 TGCAGTGCTCTGTGGGGGGCGAAGGACGAGCAGTACTTC CSALWGAKDEQYF
. 15 . TRBJ2-5 TRBV11-1 TGTGCCAGCAGCTCCCTACTAGGAGCTGGGGAGACCCAGTACTTC CASSSLLGAGETQYF
TRBD2 15 . TRBJ2-1 TRBV19 TGTGCCAGTAGTATCACTAGCGGGCTTTACAATGAGCAGTTCTTC CASSITSGLYNEQFF